Sequencing of this TCR beta chain was carried out in a study of identical twins. A single record per CDR3 protein comes from TCRdb applying MiXCR to the 5' RACE reads. Of some 300,000 distinct CDR3 sequences detected, more than 9% appear once; the ten largest clones hold more than 6%. These data are also associated with another study on yellow fever vaccine responses in identical twins.

Sequenced material: CD8+ T cells sorted from blood. The TCR was taken from a woman aged 18-29 years in good health.

CDR3 in DNA: TGTGCCAGCAGTTCGCCCGACAGGTTCCAGACCCAGTACTTC. As protein: CASSSPDRFQTQYF. The V call is TRBV27, the J call TRBJ2-5; tentative D call: TRBD1 (6 bases). V was clipped by 4 bases and J by 6 bases, with 15 bases between them. Germline V gene lookup returns CDR1 MNHEY and CDR2 SMNVEV (reference sequence). The CDR3 has 14 amino acids.